This record looks at one T cell receptor beta chain sequence and its context. Its antigen is undetermined. TCRdb processed the 5' RACE reads anew with MiXCR; each CDR3 protein has one entry. This table holds approximately 410,000 distinct CDR3 sequences, 15% to 20% found once. The CDR3 covers 16 residues. Germline values: CDR1 MDHEN, CDR2 SYDVKM. The junction had 7 bases not matched to a gene; V was cut back by 6 bases and J by 6 bases. The source of the sample is a study of identical twins. General study results and limits: Analyses based on zero insertions could be partly confounded by invariant MAIT and iNKT cells.

The chain links TRBV28 to TRBJ2-1; 14 bases are shared with TRBD2. Sequenced sample: naive T cells sorted from blood. This TCR was recovered from a middle-aged man in good health. The CDR3 DNA follows: TGTGCCAGCAGGGACCCGGGACTAGCGGGAGTCAATGAGCAGTTCTTC. Its translation: CASRDPGLAGVNEQFF.